This T cell receptor (beta chain) was sequenced in a study of cytomegalovirus exposure and HLA in healthy donors. Produced via immunoSEQ multiplex PCR; TCRdb's table is partial and in-frame only. The sample lists some 100,000 clones, 85% to 90% occurring once. Study outcomes and limitations: Through in vitro validation, a few CMV-associated chains were shown to be specific for CMV antigens.

Note on this clone: Its antigen is not identified.

The clonotype was recovered from a woman aged 18-30 years in good health and CMV-seronegative. The sequencing input was PBMCs.

CDR3 coding DNA: TGTGCCAGCAGCTACGCAGGGGGCCGCACAGATACGCAGTATTTT. Protein sequence: CASSYAGGRTDTQYF. V gene TRBV7-9 combines with J gene TRBJ2-3; 8 bases agree with TRBD1. V trimming: 4 bases; J trimming: 1 base; junction bases outside the gene matches: 4. The germline V gene has CDR1 SEHNR and CDR2 FQNEAQ (reference sequence). The CDR3 spans 15 residues.